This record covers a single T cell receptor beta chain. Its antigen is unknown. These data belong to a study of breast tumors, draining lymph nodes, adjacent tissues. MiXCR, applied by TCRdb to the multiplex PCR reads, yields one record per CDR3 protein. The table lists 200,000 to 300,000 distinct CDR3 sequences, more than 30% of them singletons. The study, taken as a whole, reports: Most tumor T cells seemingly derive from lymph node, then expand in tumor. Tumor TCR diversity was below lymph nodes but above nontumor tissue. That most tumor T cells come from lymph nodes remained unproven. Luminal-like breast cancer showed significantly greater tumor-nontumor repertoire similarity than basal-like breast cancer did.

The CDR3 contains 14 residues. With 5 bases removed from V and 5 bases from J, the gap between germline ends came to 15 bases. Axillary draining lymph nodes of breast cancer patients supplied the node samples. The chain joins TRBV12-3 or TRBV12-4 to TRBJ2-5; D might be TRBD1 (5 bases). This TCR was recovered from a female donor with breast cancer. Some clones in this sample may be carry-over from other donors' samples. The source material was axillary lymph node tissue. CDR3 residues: CASSPPRGMETQYF. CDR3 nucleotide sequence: TGTGCCAGCAGTCCCCCAAGGGGAATGGAGACCCAGTACTTC.